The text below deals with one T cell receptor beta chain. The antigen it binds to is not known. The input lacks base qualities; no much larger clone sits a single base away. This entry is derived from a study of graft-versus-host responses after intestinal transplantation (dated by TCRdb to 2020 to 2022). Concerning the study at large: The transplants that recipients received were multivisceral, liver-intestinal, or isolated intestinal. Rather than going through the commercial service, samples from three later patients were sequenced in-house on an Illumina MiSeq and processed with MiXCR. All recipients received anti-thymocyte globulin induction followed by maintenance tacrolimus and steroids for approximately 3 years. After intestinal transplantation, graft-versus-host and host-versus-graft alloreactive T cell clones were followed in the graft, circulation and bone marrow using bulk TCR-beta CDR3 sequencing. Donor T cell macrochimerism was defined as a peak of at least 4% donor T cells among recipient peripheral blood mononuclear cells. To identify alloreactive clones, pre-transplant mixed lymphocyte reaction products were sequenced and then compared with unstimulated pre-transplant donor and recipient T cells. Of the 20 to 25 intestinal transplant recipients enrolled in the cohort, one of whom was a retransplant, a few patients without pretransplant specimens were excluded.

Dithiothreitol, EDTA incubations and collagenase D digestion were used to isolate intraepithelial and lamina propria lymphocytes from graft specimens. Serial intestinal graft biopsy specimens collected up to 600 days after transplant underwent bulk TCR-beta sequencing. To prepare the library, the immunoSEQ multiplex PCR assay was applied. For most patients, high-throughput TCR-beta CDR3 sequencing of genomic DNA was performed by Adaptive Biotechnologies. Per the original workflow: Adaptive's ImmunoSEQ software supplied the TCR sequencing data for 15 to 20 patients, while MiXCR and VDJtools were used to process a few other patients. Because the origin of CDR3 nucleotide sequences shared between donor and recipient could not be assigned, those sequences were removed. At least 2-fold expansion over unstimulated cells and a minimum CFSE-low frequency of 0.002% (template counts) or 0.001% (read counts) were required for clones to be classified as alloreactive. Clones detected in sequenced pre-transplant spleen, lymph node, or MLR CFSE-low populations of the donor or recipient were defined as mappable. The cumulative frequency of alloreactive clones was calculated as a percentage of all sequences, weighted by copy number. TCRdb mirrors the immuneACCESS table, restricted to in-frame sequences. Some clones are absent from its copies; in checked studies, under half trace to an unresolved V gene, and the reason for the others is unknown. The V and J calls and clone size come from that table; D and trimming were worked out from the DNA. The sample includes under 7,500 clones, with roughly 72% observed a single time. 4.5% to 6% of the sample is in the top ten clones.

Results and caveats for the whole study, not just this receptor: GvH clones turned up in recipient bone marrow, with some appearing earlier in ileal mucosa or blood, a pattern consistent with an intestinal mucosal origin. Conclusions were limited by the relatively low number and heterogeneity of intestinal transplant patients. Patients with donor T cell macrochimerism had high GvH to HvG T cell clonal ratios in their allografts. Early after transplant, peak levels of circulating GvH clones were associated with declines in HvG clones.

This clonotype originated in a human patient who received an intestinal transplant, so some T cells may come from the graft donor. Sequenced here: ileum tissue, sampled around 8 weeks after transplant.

The nucleotide sequence reads TGTGCCAGCAGCTTTAAAACGACAGCACAACGTGAAAAACTGTTTTTT. Protein translation: CASSFKTTAQREKLFF. The receptor chain draws on TRBV5-6 and TRBJ1-4, and possibly TRBD1, on 5 matching bases. A distance of 18 bases separates the germline ends of V and J, which lose 2 bases and 7 bases respectively. From the germline V gene, CDR1 is SGHDT and CDR2 is YYEEEE. The CDR3 covers 16 residues, taking in both the cysteine and the phenylalanine. The retained sequence is limited to the CDR3, 48 bases, with the frame set at the first base.